A single sample is the source of the 29 T cell receptor beta chains below, sequenced in a study of blood T cell repertoires in COVID-19. Sequenced by immunoSEQ multiplex PCR; TCRdb stores in-frame clones only, minus some. This repertoire shows 62,000 or so clones, approximately 80% found once; its top ten account for approximately 3.8%. The sequencing input was PBMCs or T cells enriched from blood (not recorded which). These receptors all come from a woman aged 40 to 50 with acute COVID-19.

The chain is built from TRBV5-1 and TRBJ2-2, with 9 positions matching TRBD2. Germline-derived CDR1 and CDR2 are SGHRS and YFSETQ. Trimming cost V 2 bases and J 3 bases; bases outside gene matches: 5. The length of the CDR3 is 16 residues. The chain's CDR3 is CASSLEASGDTGELFF. CDR3 coding DNA: TGCGCCAGCAGCTTAGAGGCTAGCGGGGACACCGGGGAGCTGTTTTTT.

A few counts support this clone. The chain has TRBV5-1 and TRBJ1-1, with D unclear. The CDR3 is 14 amino acids. V shed 0 bases and J shed 5 bases, with 11 bases lying between them. Germline V gene lookup returns CDR1 SGHRS and CDR2 YFSETQ. CDR3 region: CASSLAERVTEAFF. CDR3 nucleotide sequence: TGCGCCAGCAGCTTGGCCGAGAGGGTAACTGAAGCTTTCTTT.

The rearrangement links TRBV11-2 to TRBJ2-6, with 7 bases that match TRBD1. This CDR3 contains 17 residues. Germline assignment: CDR1 SGHAT and CDR2 FQNNGV. J gave up 0 bases and V 4 bases, and 6 bases lay outside the gene matches. The CDR3 DNA follows: TGTGCCAGCAGCTGGACAGGAGGAAGCTCTGGGGCCAACGTCCTGACTTTC. Amino acids: CASSWTGGSSGANVLTF. Variable domain in full (rest from reference TRBV11-2 and TRBJ2-6): EAGVAQSPRYKIIEKRQSVAFWCNPISGHATLYWYQQILGQGPKLLIQFQNNGVVDDSQLPKDRFSAERLKGVDSTLKIQPAKLEDSAVYLCASSWTGGSSGANVLTFGAGSRLTVL.

This chain links TRBV7-2 with TRBJ1-2; TRBD1 aligns across 10 bases. CDR1 and CDR2 from the germline V gene are SGHTA and FQGNSA. V lost 0 bases to trimming and J lost 0 bases; unmatched junction nucleotides: 1. This CDR3 comprises 16 residues. This chain's CDR3 is CASSLAGQGANYGYTF. CDR3 bases: TGTGCCAGCAGCTTAGCCGGACAGGGGGCTAACTATGGCTACACCTTC.

V and J are TRBV28 and TRBJ2-5; TRBD2 aligns across 11 bases. Judging by the DNA end, TRBJ2-7 fits better; the J call may be wrong. CDR1 and CDR2 from the germline V gene are MDHEN and SYDVKM. The CDR3 has 15 residues. In nucleotides, the CDR3 is TGTGCCAGCGTCGATAGCGGGAGGGGCTCCTACGAGCAGTACTTC. Protein product: CASVDSGRGSYEQYF.

The CDR3 region is CASSLAPQGSKYF. In nucleotides, the CDR3 is TGTGCCAGCAGCTTGGCCCCCCAGGGTTCGAAGTACTTC. This chain uses TRBV5-4 with TRBJ2-7, with a tentative D call TRBD1 (5 bases). The germline V gene encodes CDR1 SGHNT and CDR2 YYREEE (reference sequence). The CDR3 has 13 residues. The ends were cut back, 0 bases at V and 11 bases at J, with 15 bases in the middle.

The chain employs TRBV11-3 and TRBJ2-2; 7 nucleotides line up with TRBD2. V lost 1 base to trimming and J lost 5 bases; unmatched junction nucleotides: 10. Germline CDR1 reads SGHNT; CDR2 reads YENEEA. This CDR3 has 17 amino acids. The CDR3 is CASSLGSGGSWTGELFF. DNA for the CDR3: TGTGCCAGCAGCTTAGGTTCGGGCGGGAGTTGGACCGGGGAGCTGTTTTTT.

In this sample, this clone turned up a few times. The V and J genes are TRBV7-8 and TRBJ2-1, with 10 bases matching TRBD2. Germline V lookup: CDR1 SGHVS, CDR2 FQNEAQ. The CDR3 sequence is 14 residues long. J was trimmed by 10 bases and V by 2 bases; bases with no gene match: 5. CDR3 sequence (DNA): TGTGCCAGCAGCTTACTAGCGGGGGCTGGGGAGCAGTTCTTC. Translated: CASSLLAGAGEQFF.

This chain links TRBV7-9 with TRBJ1-4; 7 nucleotides match TRBD1. The CDR3 loop spans 16 amino acids. With 5 bases clipped from V and 8 bases from J, the junction kept 14 bases outside the gene matches. Germline V gives CDR1 SEHNR, CDR2 FQNEAQ (reference sequence). The chain's CDR3 is CASSPSTGTVPEKLFF. CDR3 DNA sequence: TGTGCCAGCAGCCCATCCACCGGGACAGTCCCCGAAAAACTGTTTTTT.

V usage is TRBV3-1 (or the pseudogene TRBV3-2) and J usage is TRBJ2-7, with 12 bases matching TRBD2. Per the germline V gene, CDR1 is LGHDT and CDR2 is YNNKEL (reference sequence). With 4 bases clipped from V and 3 bases from J, the junction kept 1 base outside the gene matches. The CDR3 consists of 14 residues. In DNA, the CDR3 is TGTGCCAGCAGCCTACTAGCGGGAGGCTACGAGCAGTACTTC. Its translation is CASSLLAGGYEQYF.

The rearrangement uses TRBV28 and TRBJ1-1; 10 nucleotides align to TRBD1. Germline values: CDR1 MDHEN, CDR2 SYDVKM. CDR3 length: 14 amino acids. V gave up 5 bases and J gave up 3 bases; unmatched junction bases: 3. The CDR3 DNA is TGTGCCAGCAGTCGGACAGGGGGGGACACTGAAGCTTTCTTT. Its protein product is CASSRTGGDTEAFF.

The chain combines TRBV5-1 with TRBJ2-4; D is perhaps TRBD2 (6 bases). Trimming removed 5 bases from V and 3 bases from J, with 24 bases in between. The CDR3 has 18 amino acids. The germline V gene has CDR1 SGHRS and CDR2 YFSETQ. CDR3: CASSQRASTGVGKNIQYF. The CDR3, as DNA: TGCGCCAGCAGTCAGAGAGCTAGCACGGGGGTAGGCAAAAACATTCAGTACTTC. The full variable domain, with the rest looked up from reference TRBV5-1 and TRBJ2-4, is KAGVTQTPRYLIKTRGQQVTLSCSPISGHRSVSWYQQTPGQGLQFLFEYFSETQRNKGNFPGRFSGRQFSNSRSEMNVSTLELGDSALYLCASSQRASTGVGKNIQYFGAGTRLSVL.

The CDR3 coding sequence is TGTGCCAGCAACACCTGGGACAGGGGAACCTACGAGCAGTACGTC. Encoded protein: CASNTWDRGTYEQYV. The chain carries TRBV28 and TRBJ2-7; 10 nucleotides match TRBD1. The junction had 8 bases not matched to a gene; V was cut back by 7 bases and J by 2 bases. Per the germline V gene, CDR1 is MDHEN and CDR2 is SYDVKM. The CDR3 is 15 amino acids.

V gene TRBV6-2 or TRBV6-3 combines with J gene TRBJ2-7, with D perhaps TRBD1 (6 bases). The germline V gene encodes CDR1 MNHEY and CDR2 SVGEGT. The CDR3 sequence is 15 residues long. Trimming pared 5 bases from V and 5 bases from J, leaving 19 bases between. DNA for the CDR3: TGTGCCAGCAGTACGGTCCAACAGGGTGCCCACGAGCAGTACGTC. The encoded protein is CASSTVQQGAHEQYV.

This clone was seen a handful of times. The V call is TRBV5-1, the J call TRBJ1-4; unclear D gene. The CDR3 covers 14 residues. With 5 bases removed from V and 0 bases from J, the gap between germline ends came to 8 bases. Germline CDR1 is SGHRS and CDR2 is YFSETQ. CDR3 sequence: CASRATATNEKLFF. The CDR3 DNA reads TGCGCCAGCAGAGCGACGGCAACTAATGAAAAACTGTTTTTT.

Here the CDR3 reads CASSETGLNTEAFF. The CDR3 nucleotides are TGTGCCAGCAGTGAAACAGGGTTGAACACTGAAGCTTTCTTT. The chain is built from TRBV6-1 and TRBJ1-1; perhaps TRBD1 as D (6 bases). V dropped 2 bases and J dropped 0 bases, with 7 bases sitting between them. The CDR3 length is 14 residues. CDR1 is MNHNS, CDR2 SASEGT, per germline.

V gene TRBV5-6 combines with J gene TRBJ2-5, with D unclear. This CDR3 contains 11 residues. Trimming pared 2 bases from V and 4 bases from J, leaving 3 bases between. Germline-derived CDR1 and CDR2 are SGHDT and YYEEEE. CDR3 DNA sequence: TGTGCCAGCAGCTTTAGAGAGACCCAGTACTTC. It codes for CASSFRETQYF. Full variable domain (remainder filled in from reference TRBV5-6 and TRBJ2-5): DAGVTQSPTHLIKTRGQQVTLRCSPKSGHDTVSWYQQALGQGPQFIFQYYEEEERQRGNFPDRFSGHQFPNYSSELNVNALLLGDSALYLCASSFRETQYFGPGTRLLVL.

V usage is TRBV27 and J usage is TRBJ1-6; 9 bases are shared with TRBD1. The junction had 7 bases not matched to a gene; V was cut back by 5 bases and J by 8 bases. Germline-derived CDR1 and CDR2 are MNHEY and SMNVEV (reference sequence). There are 15 residues in the CDR3. As DNA, the CDR3 is TGTGCCAGCAGTCGAAAATGGGACAGGGATTCACCCCTCCACTTT. Protein: CASSRKWDRDSPLHF.

This clone was counted once. This chain connects TRBV12-3 or TRBV12-4 to TRBJ2-7; TRBD2 is a possible D gene (6 bases). There are 11 residues in the CDR3. V dropped 3 bases and J dropped 6 bases, with 6 bases sitting between them. The CDR3 coding sequence is TGTGCCAGCAGTTTGCGGGGCGAGCAGTACTTC. Translated, it gives CASSLRGEQYF.

This sequence joins TRBV29-1 and TRBJ1-2; TRBD1 is a possible D gene (5 bases). V shed 7 bases and J shed 3 bases, with 12 bases lying between them. This CDR3 contains 12 residues. CDR1 and CDR2 (germline): SQVTM, ANQGSEA. CDR3 sequence (DNA): TGCAGCGGGTCGGGGACTGACTATGGCTACACCTTC. Translating gives CSGSGTDYGYTF.

In its sample, this clone ranks as medium-sized. J is TRBJ1-3 and V is TRBV3-1 (or the pseudogene TRBV3-2); D is ambiguous. Germline V gene lookup returns CDR1 LGHDT and CDR2 YNNKEL (reference sequence). CDR3 length: 15 amino acids. The V end was cut by 1 base, the J end by 1 base, with 8 bases between. The CDR3 DNA reads TGTGCCAGCAGCCAAGTGCCAGTTTCTGGAAACACCATATATTTT. This codes for CASSQVPVSGNTIYF.

This clone occurred a few times. The rearrangement uses TRBV27 and TRBJ1-4; D not certain. Trimming shortened V by 3 bases and J by 5 bases, and 13 bases separated the two germline ends. CDR1 is MNHEY, CDR2 SMNVEV, per germline (reference sequence). CDR3 length: 15 residues. The CDR3 nucleotides read TGTGCCAGCAGTTTCCAACGGGGAGCGAATGAAAAACTGTTTTTT. Its protein is CASSFQRGANEKLFF.

This clone came up once. This sequence joins TRBV18 and TRBJ2-1; TRBD2 matches 9 bases. The ends lost 2 bases at V and 8 bases at J; junction bases unmatched: 10. The CDR3 covers 16 residues. Germline CDR1 and CDR2: KGHSH and LQKENI. The CDR3 spells CASSPKISGRRDEQFF. The CDR3, as DNA: TGTGCCAGCTCACCAAAGATTAGCGGGAGAAGGGATGAGCAGTTCTTC.

This chain joins TRBV3-1 (or the pseudogene TRBV3-2) and TRBJ2-2; a weak D match, TRBD1 (6 bases). This CDR3 has 17 amino acids. Germline-derived CDR1 and CDR2 are LGHDT and YNNKEL (reference sequence). With 4 bases removed from V and 7 bases from J, the gap between germline ends came to 22 bases. The chain's CDR3 is CASSPFTPTGPGGELFF. The CDR3 nucleotides read TGTGCCAGCAGCCCCTTTACCCCAACAGGGCCAGGCGGGGAGCTGTTTTTT.

This chain uses TRBV24-1 with TRBJ2-1; TRBD2 matches 8 bases. This CDR3 is 15 amino acids long. Unmatched junction bases numbered 5, after V lost 5 bases and J lost 3 bases. Germline lookup yields CDR1 KGHDR and CDR2 SFDVKD. CDR3 loop: CATSVSTSGYNEQFF. The CDR3 nucleotides are TGTGCCACCAGTGTATCTACTAGCGGCTACAATGAGCAGTTCTTC.

The chain has TRBV19 and TRBJ2-1, with TRBD2 as a possible D gene (7 bases). V was cut by 5 bases and J by 8 bases, with 10 bases left in between. There are 12 residues in the CDR3. CDR1 and CDR2 (germline): LNHDA, SQIVND (reference sequence). As DNA, the CDR3 is TGTGCCAGTAGTGCGGGGGCTTATGAGCAGTTCTTC. Its protein product is CASSAGAYEQFF.

A few counts support this clone. This rearrangement joins TRBV6-2 or TRBV6-3 to TRBJ2-7, with D perhaps matching TRBD1 (5 bases). CDR1 and CDR2 from the germline V gene are MNHEY and SVGEGT. There are 14 residues in the CDR3. The V end lost 2 bases, the J end lost 3 bases, and 11 bases lay between the germline ends. The CDR3, as DNA: TGTGCCAGCAGTTACCCGGACATCGTCTACGAGCAGTACTTC. As protein: CASSYPDIVYEQYF.

This chain connects TRBV19 to TRBJ1-3; the D gene is possibly TRBD1 (6 bases). Germline CDR1 is LNHDA and CDR2 is SQIVND (reference sequence). V was pared by 7 bases and J by 0 bases, with 19 bases between. The length of the CDR3 is 17 residues. CDR3 amino acids: CASIGTGGHTSGNTIYF. CDR3 coding DNA: TGTGCCAGTATAGGTACGGGGGGACATACCTCTGGAAACACCATATATTTT.

The chain couples TRBV2 to TRBJ1-4; D uncertain. The CDR3 covers 14 residues. The V end was cut by 7 bases, the J end by 5 bases, with 14 bases between. Germline V gene lookup returns CDR1 SNHLY and CDR2 FYNNEI. The CDR3 DNA is TGTGCCAGCACCCGACGCGTGGGCAATGAAAAACTGTTTTTT. Its translation is CASTRRVGNEKLFF.